A single sample gave rise to the 19 T cell receptor beta chains below, sequenced in a study of T cell responses to AZD1222 COVID-19 vaccine listed by TCRdb under 2021. This sample's time point label indicates: about 28 days (+/-7) after the second vaccine dose. The treatment or condition label of this sample denotes: meningococcal conjugate vaccine given as trial control. The method was the immunoSEQ multiplex PCR assay. In its TCRdb copy, this immuneACCESS table keeps in-frame sequences only and misses some clones. Where compared with another copy, unresolved V genes explain less than half of these, and the others have no known cause. Present in this sample are roughly 70,000 clones, 90% to 95% of which were seen just once. The ten biggest clones cover approximately 6.3% of the sample. This specimen was peripheral blood, taken 28 days after the second dose of the MenACWY control vaccine. Receptors originate from an adult who received the MenACWY meningococcal vaccine as a control.

This rearrangement joins TRBV27 to TRBJ2-4; possible D gene TRBD2, 5 bases. V lost 8 bases, J lost 1 base, and 9 bases lay in between. Germline CDR1 reads MNHEY; CDR2 reads SMNVEV (reference sequence). The CDR3 has 13 amino acids. This chain's CDR3 is CASGLGAKNIQYF. In DNA form, the CDR3 reads TGTGCCAGCGGACTGGGGGCCAAAAACATTCAGTACTTC.

V gene TRBV9 combines with J gene TRBJ1-2; a weak D match, TRBD1 (6 bases). The germline V gene encodes CDR1 SGDLS and CDR2 YYNGEE. This CDR3 is built from 12 residues. Trimming pared 4 bases from V and 6 bases from J, leaving 10 bases between. In DNA, the CDR3 is TGTGCCAGCAGCCCACAGGGAAATGGCTACACCTTC. This codes for CASSPQGNGYTF.

This chain joins TRBV19 and TRBJ1-2, with D possibly matching TRBD1 (6 bases). The V gene lost 4 bases and the J gene lost 4 bases, with 7 bases spanning the gap. This CDR3 is 12 amino acids long. CDR1 LNHDA and CDR2 SQIVND come from the germline V gene (reference sequence). The CDR3 sequence: CASSKGGYGYTF. The CDR3 bases are TGTGCCAGTAGTAAGGGGGGCTATGGCTACACCTTC.

This clone has just a few counts. The rearrangement links TRBV29-1 to TRBJ2-5, with 8 bases identical to TRBD2. V gave up 6 bases and J gave up 5 bases; unmatched junction bases: 17. The CDR3 totals 16 residues. Germline CDR1 and CDR2: SQVTM and ANQGSEA. The CDR3 nucleotides are TGCAGCGTGACACCCCCCCCCGGGAGGGCCGGGGAGACCCAGTACTTC. Translated, it gives CSVTPPPGRAGETQYF.

The J gene is TRBJ2-4, the V gene TRBV9, with D possibly being TRBD2 (6 bases). Germline-derived CDR1 and CDR2 are SGDLS and YYNGEE. Trimming removed 7 bases at V and 0 bases at J, with 14 bases between. The CDR3 totals 15 residues. The CDR3 sequence: CASAQGGLAKNIQYF. In nucleotides, the CDR3 is TGTGCCAGCGCCCAGGGAGGTTTAGCCAAAAACATTCAGTACTTC.

This chain connects TRBV28 to TRBJ1-5; D might be TRBD1 (6 bases). CDR3 size: 15 residues. The V end lost 7 bases, the J end lost 5 bases, and 18 bases lay between the germline ends. Germline V gives CDR1 MDHEN, CDR2 SYDVKM. The CDR3 DNA is TGTGCCAGCACTTCTATAGGTGGGGGCCATCAGCCCCAGCATTTT. This sequence encodes CASTSIGGGHQPQHF. The whole variable domain, remainder taken from reference TRBV28 and TRBJ1-5, is DVKVTQSSRYLVKRTGEKVFLECVQDMDHENMFWYRQDPGLGLRLIYFSYDVKMKEKGDIPEGYSVSREKKERFSLILESASTNQTSMYLCASTSIGGGHQPQHFGDGTRLSIL.

CDR3 sequence (DNA): TGTGCCAGCAGCCACAGTCCTGGACAGCGCACGTACTTC. This gives the protein CASSHSPGQRTYF. This sequence joins TRBV3-1 (or the pseudogene TRBV3-2) and TRBJ2-7; TRBD1 is a possible D gene (6 bases). Per the germline V gene, CDR1 is LGHDT and CDR2 is YNNKEL (reference sequence). This CDR3 spans 13 amino acids. Trimming shortened V by 3 bases and J by 12 bases, and 18 bases separated the two germline ends.

The chain carries TRBV29-1 and TRBJ2-2, with a tentative D call TRBD1 (6 bases). Trimming cost V 7 bases and J 5 bases, with 14 bases left between them. The CDR3 contains 13 residues. Germline CDR1 is SQVTM and CDR2 is ANQGSEA. CDR3 protein: CSGRQVITGELFF. CDR3 nucleotide sequence: TGCAGCGGCCGACAGGTGATAACCGGGGAGCTGTTTTTT.

The chain joins TRBV6-5 to TRBJ1-6; D uncertain. The CDR3 has 13 residues. In germline, CDR1 is MNHEY, CDR2 SVGAGI. Trimming removed 4 bases at V and 11 bases at J, with 12 bases between. CDR3 residues: CASSLSGYPPLHF. CDR3 sequence (DNA): TGTGCCAGCAGTTTGTCGGGGTACCCACCCCTCCACTTT.

This clone was counted between two and nine times. This chain connects TRBV4-1 to TRBJ2-4; TRBD1 aligns across 10 bases. CDR1 is MGHRA, CDR2 YSYEKL, per germline. This CDR3 is 15 amino acids long. The J segment lost 8 bases and the V segment lost 4 bases, leaving 8 bases of the junction unmatched. The CDR3 spells CASSPDRDRGDIQYF. DNA for the CDR3: TGCGCCAGCAGCCCCGACCGGGACAGGGGTGACATTCAGTACTTC.

The chain employs TRBV19 and TRBJ1-1; possibly TRBD1 for D (5 bases). V was trimmed by 7 bases and J by 3 bases, leaving 15 bases between them. The CDR3 totals 14 residues. Germline V gene data show CDR1 as LNHDA and CDR2 as SQIVND (reference sequence). The CDR3 is CASIPGGGYTEAFF. The CDR3, as DNA: TGTGCCAGTATACCGGGGGGAGGCTACACTGAAGCTTTCTTT. Together with reference TRBV19 and TRBJ1-1, the CDR3 gives the full variable domain: DGGITQSPKYLFRKEGQNVTLSCEQNLNHDAMYWYRQDPGQGLRLIYYSQIVNDFQKGDIAEGYSVSREKKESFPLTVTSAQKNPTAFYLCASIPGGGYTEAFFGQGTRLTVV.

This clone was counted only a few times. V usage is TRBV18 and J usage is TRBJ2-1, with D perhaps assigned TRBD1 or TRBD2 (5 bases each). Germline lookup yields CDR1 KGHSH and CDR2 LQKENI. Trimming pared 3 bases from V and 6 bases from J, leaving 12 bases between. The CDR3 has 14 residues. Here the CDR3 DNA reads TGTGCCAGCTCACCTACCTCGGGGCTCAATGAGCAGTTCTTC. Translated: CASSPTSGLNEQFF.

This clone was picked up one time. The chain is built from TRBV4-3 and TRBJ2-2, with 11 bases aligning to TRBD1. Germline V gene data show CDR1 as LGHNA and CDR2 as YSLEER. V lost 5 bases and J lost 6; bases outside the gene matches: 8. CDR3 length equals 16 residues. CDR3 DNA sequence: TGCGCCAGCAGCTCCATGGGGACAGGGGGATCCGGGGAGCTGTTTTTT. Protein: CASSSMGTGGSGELFF.

This chain uses TRBV30 with TRBJ1-2; no firm D call. V lost 2 bases, J lost 7 bases, and 11 bases lay in between. The CDR3 is 12 amino acids. Germline CDR1 reads GTSNPN; CDR2 reads SVGIG (reference sequence). The CDR3 spells CAWSPRGVGYTF. The CDR3 DNA is TGTGCCTGGAGTCCCCGGGGTGTTGGCTACACCTTC.

This chain uses TRBV19 with TRBJ1-1; D might be TRBD1 (5 bases). The CDR3 has 13 residues. Between the trimmed V and J ends, which lost 7 bases and 10 bases, there was a span of 19 bases. In germline, CDR1 is LNHDA, CDR2 SQIVND (reference sequence). This CDR3 reads CASNTGAHTGAFF. The CDR3 DNA follows: TGTGCCAGTAACACCGGGGCACACACGGGAGCTTTCTTT.

The chain uses TRBV30 and TRBJ2-7; 7 nucleotides line up with TRBD2. The CDR3 has 14 amino acids. The germline V gene has CDR1 GTSNPN and CDR2 SVGIG (reference sequence). Trimming cost V 2 bases and J 8 bases; bases outside gene matches: 12. The CDR3 coding sequence is TGTGCCTGGAGTCCCACTAGCGCTTCAACACAGCAGTACTTC. This codes for CAWSPTSASTQQYF.

The chain recombines TRBV15 with TRBJ1-5, with 8 bases identical to TRBD1. V lost 4 bases to trimming and J lost 1 base; unmatched junction nucleotides: 12. This CDR3 has 18 amino acids. Germline V gives CDR1 LNHNV, CDR2 YYDKDF (reference sequence). The CDR3 DNA follows: TGTGCCACCAGCAAGGACAGCAGGGGGCGGGCAAGCAATCAGCCCCAGCATTTT. It codes for CATSKDSRGRASNQPQHF. Full variable domain (outside the CDR3, taken from reference TRBV15 and TRBJ1-5): DAMVIQNPRYQVTQFGKPVTLSCSQTLNHNVMYWYQQKSSQAPKLLFHYYDKDFNNEADTPDNFQSRRPNTSFCFLDIRSPGLGDTAMYLCATSKDSRGRASNQPQHFGDGTRLSIL.

This chain links TRBV28 with TRBJ1-1; D is uncertain. The V end lost 8 bases, the J end lost 1 base, and 11 bases lay between the germline ends. Germline-derived CDR1 and CDR2 are MDHEN and SYDVKM. The CDR3 extends over 13 amino acids. DNA for the CDR3: TGTGCCAGCTTCGGATCTCCGAACACTGAAGCTTTCTTT. It translates to CASFGSPNTEAFF.

In DNA, the CDR3 is TGTGCCAGCAGCCAAGATCAGGGGAAGTCACCCCTCCACTTT. Translating gives CASSQDQGKSPLHF. The chain joins TRBV4-2 to TRBJ1-6, with a weak D call TRBD1 (6 bases). Germline V lookup: CDR1 LGHNA, CDR2 YNFKEQ. This CDR3 is built from 14 residues. V gave up 0 bases and J gave up 10 bases, with 10 bases separating them.